This T cell receptor beta chain comes out of a study of vaccination and CD4 T cells after COVID-19. Treatment specified: roughly 10-day PBMC culture with coronavirus spike peptide pools or control peptides (ViraFEST assay). Every well contained approximately 2.1 million PBMCs, which were grown with around 10 IU/ml IL-2 and roughly 9.1 ug/ml peptide pools. Turning to this clonotype: Its target is not known.

The Oncomine TCR Beta short-read assay was what sequenced the DNA obtained from cultured CD4+ T cells. TCRdb used MiXCR to reprocess the PCR reads, holding one entry per CDR3 protein. The table shows 10,000 to 13,000 distinct CDR3 sequences, with 45% to 75% occurring only once. This CDR3 is built from 14 residues. Germline V gene sequence: CDR1 MDHEN, CDR2 SYDVKM. V shed 7 bases and J shed 1 base, with 13 bases lying between them. The chain has TRBV28 and TRBJ1-1, with D possibly being TRBD1 (5 bases). The sample was CD4+ T cells from blood, cultured in vitro. This TCR came from a human donor who had recovered from COVID-19. CDR3 amino acids: CASILGAWNTEAFF. The CDR3 DNA follows: TGTGCCAGCATTCTAGGGGCCTGGAACACTGAAGCTTTCTTT. The full variable domain, with the rest looked up from reference TRBV28 and TRBJ1-1, is DVKVTQSSRYLVKRTGEKVFLECVQDMDHENMFWYRQDPGLGLRLIYFSYDVKMKEKGDIPEGYSVSREKKERFSLILESASTNQTSMYLCASILGAWNTEAFFGQGTRLTVV.